Following are 12 T cell receptor beta chains from one sample sequenced in a study of blood T cells in healthy people across ages. Together with a sample-barcoded 5' primer, a J-beta primer mix was included in a second PCR lasting about 7 to 11 cycles. TCRdb reprocessed the 5' RACE reads via MiXCR and lists one record per CDR3 protein. The repertoire holds 540,000 or so distinct CDR3 sequences, more than 20% seen once, with 8.7% in the top ten. The sample was also reused in another study, on T cells of mothers and their children.

Sequencing was carried out using blood. All receptors derive from a boy younger than 18 in good health.

The V call is TRBV6-2 or TRBV6-3, the J call TRBJ2-2; D might be TRBD2 (6 bases). In germline, CDR1 is MNHEY, CDR2 SVGEGT. Trimming removed 2 bases from V and 3 bases from J, with 7 bases in between. The CDR3 contains 14 residues. The CDR3 protein is CASSYREYTGELFF. For the CDR3, the DNA is TGTGCCAGCAGTTACCGGGAGTACACCGGGGAGCTGTTTTTT.

The V and J genes are TRBV29-1 and TRBJ2-7; D gene uncertain. This CDR3 region has 12 residues. Trimming shortened V by 7 bases and J by 2 bases, and 12 bases separated the two germline ends. The germline CDR1 and CDR2 sequences are SQVTM and ANQGSEA. This CDR3 reads CSAGTEAYEQYF. The CDR3 DNA follows: TGCAGCGCCGGCACGGAAGCCTACGAGCAGTACTTC.

This clonotype showed up just a few times. The gene calls are TRBV5-1 and TRBJ2-1; 14 positions match TRBD2. J gave up 8 bases and V 0 bases, and 1 base lay outside the gene matches. This CDR3 contains 15 residues. From germline, CDR1 is SGHRS and CDR2 YFSETQ. CDR3 sequence reads: CASSLGGLAGDEQFF. The CDR3 nucleotides read TGCGCCAGCAGCTTGGGGGGACTAGCGGGAGATGAGCAGTTCTTC.

The chain employs TRBV20-1 and TRBJ2-3; D is unresolved. In germline, CDR1 is DFQATT, CDR2 SNEGSKA (reference sequence). V lost 3 bases and J lost 4, with 11 bases in between. CDR3 length: 13 amino acids. CDR3 DNA sequence: TGCAGTGCTAGCGGCTCAACTGCAGATACGCAGTATTTT. Translated, it gives CSASGSTADTQYF.

Comment on this clonotype: It is likely a read error, because the conserved phenylalanine at the end of the CDR3 is missing. The chain carries TRBV12-3 or TRBV12-4 and TRBJ2-3, with 7 bases that match TRBD1. The CDR3 consists of 15 residues. Trimming removed 6 bases from V and 0 bases from J; junction bases left unmatched: 6. The CDR3 is CASSLGQVSTDTQYS. The CDR3 DNA reads as TGTGCCAGCAGCCTAGGACAGGTGAGCACAGATACGCAGTATTCT.

In its sample, this clonotype was seen a few times. Its ends do not fully match the called genes, so a read error is possible. The chain recombines TRBV4-3 with TRBJ2-5; TRBD2 matches 16 bases. The J call may be wrong; the DNA end is better matched by TRBJ2-1. In germline, CDR1 is LGHNA, CDR2 YSLEER. The CDR3 has 19 amino acids. CDR3 sequence: CASKLTPGLAGGPYSEQFF. Written as DNA, the CDR3 is TGCGCCAGCAAACTGACCCCGGGACTAGCGGGGGGGCCTTACAGTGAGCAGTTCTTC.

This clonotype was observed a handful of times. V usage is TRBV6-2 or TRBV6-3 and J usage is TRBJ2-1, with 11 bases lining up with TRBD2. Germline lookup yields CDR1 MNHEY and CDR2 SVGEGT. This CDR3 has 15 amino acids. Trimming took 2 bases from V and 8 from J; bases not matched to a gene: 5. The CDR3 bases are TGTGCCAGCAGTTACACTAGCGGGAGTACCCATGAGCAGTTCTTC. Protein product: CASSYTSGSTHEQFF.

This chain uses TRBV28 with TRBJ2-5; D ambiguous. Germline loops: CDR1 MDHEN, CDR2 SYDVKM. CDR3 length equals 18 residues. V gave up 3 bases and J gave up 5 bases, with 25 bases separating them. In nucleotides, the CDR3 is TGTGCCAGCAGTTTGATTCGGCAAGGTCTCTTCGGTTCGGAGACCCAGTACTTC. It specifies CASSLIRQGLFGSETQYF.

This clonotype showed up just a few times. The chain recombines TRBV5-1 with TRBJ2-7, with D hard to call. Germline-derived CDR1 and CDR2 are SGHRS and YFSETQ. Trimming left V 3 bases short and J 2 bases short, with 6 bases between. CDR3 length equals 12 residues. The CDR3 sequence is CASSSMTYEQYF. CDR3 DNA sequence: TGCGCCAGCAGCTCGATGACCTACGAGCAGTACTTC. The full variable domain, its missing parts supplied by reference TRBV5-1 and TRBJ2-7, is KAGVTQTPRYLIKTRGQQVTLSCSPISGHRSVSWYQQTPGQGLQFLFEYFSETQRNKGNFPGRFSGRQFSNSRSEMNVSTLELGDSALYLCASSSMTYEQYFGPGTRLTVT.

The genes are TRBV9 and TRBJ2-7; a possible D gene is TRBD2 (5 bases). The V gene lost 3 bases and the J gene lost 1 base, with 14 bases spanning the gap. Germline assignment: CDR1 SGDLS and CDR2 YYNGEE. The CDR3 contains 15 residues. Here the CDR3 DNA reads TGTGCCAGCAGCGGTGACCGAGGGAGTTCCTACGAGCAGTACTTC. As protein: CASSGDRGSSYEQYF. Together with reference TRBV9 and TRBJ2-7, the CDR3 gives the full variable domain: DSGVTQTPKHLITATGQRVTLRCSPRSGDLSVYWYQQSLDQGLQFLIQYYNGEERAKGNILERFSAQQFPDLHSELNLSSLELGDSALYFCASSGDRGSSYEQYFGPGTRLTVT.

V gene TRBV6-2 or TRBV6-3 combines with J gene TRBJ2-1; 8 bases align to TRBD2. Trimming cost V 6 bases and J 3 bases; bases outside gene matches: 13. CDR3 size: 17 residues. Germline V gene lookup returns CDR1 MNHEY and CDR2 SVGEGT. The CDR3 DNA sequence: TGTGCCAGCAGCTCAACTCGAGCGGGAGCTATCTACAATGAGCAGTTCTTC. Amino acid sequence: CASSSTRAGAIYNEQFF.

This clonotype came up a few times. The V call is TRBV9, the J call TRBJ1-1; D call uncertain. Germline V gene lookup returns CDR1 SGDLS and CDR2 YYNGEE. Trimming took 4 bases from V and 1 from J, leaving 14 bases between them. This CDR3 has 15 residues. The CDR3 sequence is CASSPTIGKNTEAFF. The CDR3 DNA reads TGTGCCAGCAGCCCCACGATAGGGAAGAACACTGAAGCTTTCTTT. The full variable domain, its missing parts supplied by reference TRBV9 and TRBJ1-1, is DSGVTQTPKHLITATGQRVTLRCSPRSGDLSVYWYQQSLDQGLQFLIQYYNGEERAKGNILERFSAQQFPDLHSELNLSSLELGDSALYFCASSPTIGKNTEAFFGQGTRLTVV.